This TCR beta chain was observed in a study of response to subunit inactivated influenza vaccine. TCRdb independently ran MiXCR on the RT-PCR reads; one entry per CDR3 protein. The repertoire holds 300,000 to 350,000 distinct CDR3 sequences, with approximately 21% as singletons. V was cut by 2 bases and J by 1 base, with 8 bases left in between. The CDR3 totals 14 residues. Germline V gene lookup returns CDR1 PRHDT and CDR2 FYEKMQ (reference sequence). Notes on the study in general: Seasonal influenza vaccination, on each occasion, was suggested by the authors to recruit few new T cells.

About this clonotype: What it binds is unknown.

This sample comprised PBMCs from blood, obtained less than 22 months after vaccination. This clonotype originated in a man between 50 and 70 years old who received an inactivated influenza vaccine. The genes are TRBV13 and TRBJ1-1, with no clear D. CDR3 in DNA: TGTGCCAGCAGCTTAATAGGCTGGAACACTGAAGCTTTCTTT. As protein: CASSLIGWNTEAFF.